The present T cell receptor (beta chain) was sequenced within a study of T cells in Graves' hyperthyroidism and ophthalmopathy. This CDR3 contains 13 residues. Per the germline V gene, CDR1 is SGHVS and CDR2 is FNYEAQ. V lost 6 bases, J lost 9 bases, and 9 bases stayed unmatched. Using RNA transcripts as the source, TCR beta CDR3 regions were amplified. First-round RT-PCR with HTBI primers amplified the TCR CDR3 region. TCRdb re-analysed the multiplex PCR reads in MiXCR, keeping a single row per CDR3 protein. Found here are about 560,000 distinct CDR3 sequences, 46% of them singletons; the top ten hold 8.2%. Patients were excluded for uncontrolled infection, other autoimmune disease, pregnancy or lactation.

This TCR came from a woman aged 18-29 years with Graves' hyperthyroidism. The chain employs TRBV7-6 and TRBJ2-7; 9 bases match TRBD2. Sequencing input: peripheral blood or thyroid tissue (not recorded which). The CDR3 reads CASSSRLAGRQYF. The CDR3 bases are TGTGCCAGCAGTTCGCGCCTAGCGGGACGGCAGTACTTC.